The rows below give T cell receptor beta chains drawn from one sample of a study of blood T cell repertoires in COVID-19. Profiling relied on immunoSEQ multiplex PCR, and the TCRdb table lists in-frame clones only, not all of them. This table holds about 220,000 clones, around three quarters found once. The source material was peripheral blood. The receptors were gathered from a woman aged 70 to 79 with acute or convalescent COVID-19. Both conserved end residues are part of each CDR3. A D gene is named only where the DNA matches it firmly. Expanded clones get a size class; other rows say once, few or many, or leave the size out.

- | TRBJ2-2 | - | TRBV6-4 | TGTGCCAGCAGTAGCGGGCAAGCGAACACCGGGGAGCTGTTTTTT | CASSSGQANTGELFF
- | TRBJ2-3 | few | TRBV9 | TGTGCCAGCAGCGTAGACGGGGTGGGGACAGATACGCAGTATTTT | CASSVDGVGTDTQYF
- | TRBJ1-5 | - | TRBV10-3 | TGTGCCATCAGCCTCTCGTTGAGTTTGAGCAATCAGCCCCAGCATTTT | CAISLSLSLSNQPQHF
TRBD1 | TRBJ2-1 | - | TRBV15 | TGTGCCACCAGCAGGCTGGACAGGGAGCCCTACAATGAGCAGTTCTTC | CATSRLDREPYNEQFF
TRBD1 | TRBJ2-3 | - | TRBV7-8 | TGTGCCAGCAGCTTAGACAGGGGTACAACAGATACGCAGTATTTT | CASSLDRGTTDTQYF
- | TRBJ2-6 | - | TRBV7-3 | TGTGCCAGCAGCCCATCGAGGGTTGTGGAGGGGGCCAACGTCCTGACTTTC | CASSPSRVVEGANVLTF
- | TRBJ2-5 | - | TRBV5-8 | TGTGCCAGCAGCTTGGGACAGTTCCAAGAGACCCAGTACTTC | CASSLGQFQETQYF
TRBD1 | TRBJ1-1 | - | TRBV18 | TGTGCCAGCTCACCGAGGGACAGGGTCACTGAAGCTTTCTTT | CASSPRDRVTEAFF
TRBD2 | TRBJ2-3 | - | TRBV27 | TGTGCCAGCATTATCCTCCTTGGCGGGGGGGCGTCAGATACGCAGTATTTT | CASIILLGGGASDTQYF
TRBD1 | TRBJ1-5 | - | TRBV24-1 | TGTGCCACCAGTGAGTCCGGGACAGTCAATCAGCCCCAGCATTTT | CATSESGTVNQPQHF
TRBD2 | TRBJ2-4 | - | TRBV2 | TGTGCCAGCAGTGAAGGACTAGCAGGCATTCAGTACTTC | CASSEGLAGIQYF
- | TRBJ1-2 | - | TRBV6-5 | TGTGCCAGCAGAACAGGGTTCCCTAACTATGGCTACACCTTC | CASRTGFPNYGYTF
- | TRBJ1-5 | - | TRBV18 | TGTGCCAGCTCTCCCACAGGCGCGGGGAGCAATCAGCCCCAGCATTTT | CASSPTGAGSNQPQHF
TRBD2 | TRBJ2-1 | - | TRBV5-1 | TGCGCCAGCAGCCCGGTGGGGGAGGGCTCCTACAATGAGCAGTTCTTC | CASSPVGEGSYNEQFF
- | TRBJ2-7 | - | TRBV4-3 | TGCGCCAGCAGCCAAGATCTGAGAGAATTCGAGCAGTACTTC | CASSQDLREFEQYF
TRBD1 | TRBJ1-2 | - | TRBV6-5 | TGTGCCAGCAGGCAGGGACAGTACTATGGCTACACCTTC | CASRQGQYYGYTF
- | TRBJ2-2 | - | TRBV9 | TGTGCCAGCAGCGTACGATCGGTCTCCTACACCGGGGAGCTGTTTTTT | CASSVRSVSYTGELFF
- | TRBJ2-1 | - | TRBV24-1 | TGTGCCACCAGTGATGAGTTAGGGAGCGATGAGCAGTTCTTC | CATSDELGSDEQFF
- | TRBJ2-6 | - | TRBV2 | TGTGCCAGCAGACTTCAACAGAGCTCTGGGGCCAACGTCCTGACTTTC | CASRLQQSSGANVLTF
- | TRBJ1-2 | - | TRBV29-1 | TGCAGCGTTGAAGACGCGGGGTTATGGGGAAGTGACTATGGCTACACCTTC | CSVEDAGLWGSDYGYTF
TRBD2 | TRBJ2-7 | - | TRBV6-2/TRBV6-3 | TGTGCCAGCAGCCGGACTAGCGGGGGGTCGCTGACCTACGAGCAGTACTTC | CASSRTSGGSLTYEQYF
TRBD1 | TRBJ2-7 | many | TRBV24-1 | TGTGCCACCAGTGATCCTCAGGGGGCGCGGTTCGAGCAGTACTTC | CATSDPQGARFEQYF
- | TRBJ1-2 | - | TRBV18 | TGTGCCAGCTCACGACAGACGAACTATGGCTACACCTTC | CASSRQTNYGYTF
- | TRBJ2-5 | once | TRBV9 | TGTGCCAGCAGTAATCAAGAGACCCAGTACTTC | CASSNQETQYF
- | TRBJ2-5 | - | TRBV5-1 | TGCGCCAGCAGCTTGAGCATACAAGAGACCCAGTACTTC | CASSLSIQETQYF
- | TRBJ2-3 | - | TRBV30 | TGTGCTTTGGAAGGGACTTATGGAGATACGCAGTATTTT | CALEGTYGDTQYF
- | TRBJ2-1 | - | TRBV5-1 | TGCGCCAGCAGTACTTGGGCAGAGCAGTTCTTC | CASSTWAEQFF
TRBD1 | TRBJ1-1 | few | TRBV5-1 | TGCGCCAGCAGCGGAAGACAGGGGGCGGGGATGAACACTGAAGCTTTCTTT | CASSGRQGAGMNTEAFF
TRBD2 | TRBJ2-3 | - | TRBV2 | TGTGCCACTACGGGACTAGCTTCAGATACGCAGTATTTT | CATTGLASDTQYF
TRBD1 | TRBJ2-2 | - | TRBV7-2 | TGTGCCAGCAGCACCAGACAGGGGGGGAACACCGGGGAGCTGTTTTTT | CASSTRQGGNTGELFF
TRBD1 | TRBJ2-3 | - | TRBV6-1 | TGTGCCAGCAGTGAGGGCGGACAGGATAGCACAGATACGCAGTATTTT | CASSEGGQDSTDTQYF
- | TRBJ1-6 | few | TRBV5-1 | TGCGCCAGCAGCTTGGTCCCGGGAGGCGGCGGCTCCTATAATTCACCCCTCCACTTT | CASSLVPGGGGSYNSPLHF
- | TRBJ2-3 | - | TRBV20-1 | TGCAGTGCAAGACTTGATACGCAGTATTTT | CSARLDTQYF
TRBD2 | TRBJ2-3 | - | TRBV6-2/TRBV6-3 | TGTGCCAGCAGTCCCTGGGCGGGGGGGAACACAGATACGCAGTATTTT | CASSPWAGGNTDTQYF
- | TRBJ1-4 | - | TRBV6-5 | TGTGCCAGCAGCGGGACAACTAATGAAAAACTGTTTTTT | CASSGTTNEKLFF
- | TRBJ2-2 | - | TRBV4-1 | TGCGCCAGCAGCCAAGAAGAGAGGGAAGGGGAGCTGTTTTTT | CASSQEEREGELFF
TRBD1 | TRBJ1-3 | - | TRBV27 | TGTGCCTCTCTCTCCCTAAAGAGACAGGGGAGGCCGAACACCATATATTTT | CASLSLKRQGRPNTIYF
TRBD2 | TRBJ2-7 | once | TRBV6-5 | TGTGCCAGCAGTTACTCTGGGGGGGGATCGTCCTACGAGCAGTACTTC | CASSYSGGGSSYEQYF
- | TRBJ1-6 | - | TRBV4-3 | TGCGCCAGCAGCCAAGGGGGCGGGGTGAATTCACCCCTCCACTTT | CASSQGGGVNSPLHF
TRBD1 | TRBJ1-4 | - | TRBV5-3 | TGTGCCAGAAGCCGCGACAGGGGGCGCGGGAAACTGTTTTTT | CARSRDRGRGKLFF
TRBD2 | TRBJ2-3 | - | TRBV2 | TGTGCCAGCAGTGAGACTAGCGGGGGGCCCAGCACAGATACGCAGTATTTT | CASSETSGGPSTDTQYF
TRBD1 | TRBJ1-4 | - | TRBV30 | TGTGCCTGGACCCCAGGGGGGAATGAAAAACTGTTTTTT | CAWTPGGNEKLFF
TRBD1 | TRBJ1-2 | - | TRBV9 | TGTGCCAGCAGCGGTAAGACAGGGCCAGGCTACACCTTC | CASSGKTGPGYTF
- | TRBJ1-2 | once | TRBV6-2/TRBV6-3 | TGTGCCAGCAGACCTATCGGGGTAGCCCCGGGCTACACCTTC | CASRPIGVAPGYTF
TRBD1 | TRBJ2-5 | - | TRBV10-2 | TGCGCCAGCAGTGAGTCCAGGGGGCGGGGGACCCAGTACTTC | CASSESRGRGTQYF
TRBD1 | TRBJ1-4 | - | TRBV3-1/TRBV3-2 | TGTGCCAGCAGCCACAGGGGGAATGAAAAACTGTTTTTT | CASSHRGNEKLFF
TRBD2 | TRBJ2-3 | - | TRBV6-2/TRBV6-3 | TGTGCCAGCAGTTACATCCGGGGGGAAGTAACAGATACGCAGTATTTT | CASSYIRGEVTDTQYF